Sequencing of this T cell receptor beta chain was carried out in a study of cytomegalovirus exposure and HLA in healthy donors. Study in general: A data release that came early held 75 million to 85 million unique TCRs from HLA-typed donors.

The PCR was carried out with 60 Vbeta primers and 13 Jbeta primers. Method: immunoSEQ multiplex PCR; TCRdb's copy keeps in-frame clones and lacks some. The sample holds about 200,000 clones, about three quarters seen once. Findings and caveats of the study: The authors listed 150 or so TCR beta chains as cytomegalovirus-associated.

This clone appeared a few times. What it binds is unknown. Germline values: CDR1 LGHNA, CDR2 YSLEER. The CDR3 runs 14 residues. The germline V and J ends were trimmed by 1 base and 5 bases, with 9 bases remaining between them. Material: PBMCs. This sequence was found in a woman aged 40 to 50 in good health and CMV-seronegative. This chain uses TRBV4-3 with TRBJ2-1, with D possibly TRBD2 on 6 matching bases. As DNA, the CDR3 is TGCGCCAGCAGCCAAGCGGGACTGGACAATGAGCAGTTCTTC. It specifies CASSQAGLDNEQFF.